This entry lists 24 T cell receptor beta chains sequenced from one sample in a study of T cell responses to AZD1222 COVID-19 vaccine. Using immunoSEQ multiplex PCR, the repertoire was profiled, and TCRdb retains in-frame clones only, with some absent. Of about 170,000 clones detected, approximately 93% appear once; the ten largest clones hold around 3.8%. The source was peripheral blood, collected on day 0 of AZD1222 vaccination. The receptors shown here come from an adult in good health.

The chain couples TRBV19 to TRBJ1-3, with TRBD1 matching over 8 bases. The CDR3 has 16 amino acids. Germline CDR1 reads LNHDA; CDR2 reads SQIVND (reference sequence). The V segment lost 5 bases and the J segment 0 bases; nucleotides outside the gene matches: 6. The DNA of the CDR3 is TGTGCCAGTAGTCAAGAGACAGGGGCCTCTGGAAACACCATATATTTT. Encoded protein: CASSQETGASGNTIYF.

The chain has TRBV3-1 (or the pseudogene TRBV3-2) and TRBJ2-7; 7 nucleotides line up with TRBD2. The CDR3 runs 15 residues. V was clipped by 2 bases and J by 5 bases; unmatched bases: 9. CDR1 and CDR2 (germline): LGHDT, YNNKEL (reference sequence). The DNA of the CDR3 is TGTGCCAGCAGCCAATTTGAGGGACTAAACAACGAGCAGTACTTC. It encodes CASSQFEGLNNEQYF.

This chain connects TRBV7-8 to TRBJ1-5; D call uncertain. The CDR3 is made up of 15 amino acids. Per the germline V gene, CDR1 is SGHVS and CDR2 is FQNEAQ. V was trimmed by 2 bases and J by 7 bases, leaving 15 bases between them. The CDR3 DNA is TGTGCCAGCAGCTTAAGTGGGCGGGCTGGGCAGCCCCAGCATTTT. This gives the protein CASSLSGRAGQPQHF.

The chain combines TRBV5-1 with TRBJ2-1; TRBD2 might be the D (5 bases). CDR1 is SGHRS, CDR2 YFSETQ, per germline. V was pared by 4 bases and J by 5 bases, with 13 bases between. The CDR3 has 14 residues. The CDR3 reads CASSSGPPNNEQFF. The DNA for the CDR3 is TGCGCCAGCAGCAGCGGACCACCGAACAATGAGCAGTTCTTC.

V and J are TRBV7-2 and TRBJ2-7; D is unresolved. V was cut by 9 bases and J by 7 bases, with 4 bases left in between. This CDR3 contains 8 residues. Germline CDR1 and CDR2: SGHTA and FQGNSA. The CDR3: CASPEQYF. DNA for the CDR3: TGTGCCAGTCCAGAGCAGTACTTC.

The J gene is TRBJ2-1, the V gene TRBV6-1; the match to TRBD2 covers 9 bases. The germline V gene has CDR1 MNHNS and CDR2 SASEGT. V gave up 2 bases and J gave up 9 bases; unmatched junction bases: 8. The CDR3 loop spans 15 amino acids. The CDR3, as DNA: TGTGCCAGCAGTGAAAGTCTAGCGGGATTGATTGAGCAGTTCTTC. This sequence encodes CASSESLAGLIEQFF.

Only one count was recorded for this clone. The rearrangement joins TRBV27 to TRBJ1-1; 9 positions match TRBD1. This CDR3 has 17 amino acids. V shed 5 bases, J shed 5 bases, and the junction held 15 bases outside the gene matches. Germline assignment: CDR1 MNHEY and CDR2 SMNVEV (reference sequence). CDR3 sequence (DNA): TGTGCCAGCAGTCGAGCGGCCTTACAGGGGGCGCGGACTGAAGCTTTCTTT. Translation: CASSRAALQGARTEAFF.

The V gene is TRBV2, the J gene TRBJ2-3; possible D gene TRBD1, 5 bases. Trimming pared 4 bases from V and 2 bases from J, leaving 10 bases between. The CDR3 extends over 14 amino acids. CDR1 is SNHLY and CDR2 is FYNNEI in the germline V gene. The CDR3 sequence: CASSVTVNTDTQYF. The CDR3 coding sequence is TGTGCCAGCAGTGTGACAGTGAACACAGATACGCAGTATTTT.

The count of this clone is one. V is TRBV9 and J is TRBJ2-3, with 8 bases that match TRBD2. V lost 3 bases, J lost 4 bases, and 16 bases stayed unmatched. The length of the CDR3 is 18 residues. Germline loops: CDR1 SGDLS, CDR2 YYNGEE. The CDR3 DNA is TGTGCCAGCAGCGCGCCCCCGGGGAGCGGGAGTGGTGCAGATACGCAGTATTTT. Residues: CASSAPPGSGSGADTQYF.

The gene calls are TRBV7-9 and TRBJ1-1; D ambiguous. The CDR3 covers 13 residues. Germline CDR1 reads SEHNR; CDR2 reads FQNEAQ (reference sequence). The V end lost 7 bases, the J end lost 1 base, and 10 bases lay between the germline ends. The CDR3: CASTLIQNTEAFF. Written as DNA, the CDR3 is TGTGCCAGCACCCTTATCCAGAACACTGAAGCTTTCTTT. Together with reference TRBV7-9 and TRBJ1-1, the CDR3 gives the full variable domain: DTGVSQNPRHKITKRGQNVTFRCDPISEHNRLYWYRQTLGQGPEFLTYFQNEAQLEKSRLLSDRFSAERPKGSFSTLEIQRTEQGDSAMYLCASTLIQNTEAFFGQGTRLTVV.

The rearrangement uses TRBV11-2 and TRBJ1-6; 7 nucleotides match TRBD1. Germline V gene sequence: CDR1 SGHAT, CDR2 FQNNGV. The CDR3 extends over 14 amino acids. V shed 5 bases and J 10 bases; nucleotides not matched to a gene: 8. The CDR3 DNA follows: TGTGCCAGCAGCGCTAGGGGGCAAGGATCACCCCTCCACTTT. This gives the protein CASSARGQGSPLHF.

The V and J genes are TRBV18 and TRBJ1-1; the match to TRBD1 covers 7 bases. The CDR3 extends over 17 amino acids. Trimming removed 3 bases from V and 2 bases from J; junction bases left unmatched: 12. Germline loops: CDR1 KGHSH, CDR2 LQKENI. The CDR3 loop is CASSPHPGQPINTEAFF. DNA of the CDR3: TGTGCCAGCTCACCTCACCCGGGACAGCCGATAAACACTGAAGCTTTCTTT.

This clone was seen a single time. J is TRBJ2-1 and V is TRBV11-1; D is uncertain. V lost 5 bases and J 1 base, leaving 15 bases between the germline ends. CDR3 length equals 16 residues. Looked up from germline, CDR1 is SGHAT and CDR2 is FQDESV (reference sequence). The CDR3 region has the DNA TGTGCCAGCAGCAAACCCCGGTCGGAATCCTACAATGAGCAGTTCTTC. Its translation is CASSKPRSESYNEQFF.

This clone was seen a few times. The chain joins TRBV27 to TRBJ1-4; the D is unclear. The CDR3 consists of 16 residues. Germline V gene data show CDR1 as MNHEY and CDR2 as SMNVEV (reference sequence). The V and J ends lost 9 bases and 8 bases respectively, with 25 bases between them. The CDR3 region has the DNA TGTGCCAGTTCCTCCCTCTTACGGGGAAATAACGAAAAACTGTTTTTT. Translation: CASSSLLRGNNEKLFF.

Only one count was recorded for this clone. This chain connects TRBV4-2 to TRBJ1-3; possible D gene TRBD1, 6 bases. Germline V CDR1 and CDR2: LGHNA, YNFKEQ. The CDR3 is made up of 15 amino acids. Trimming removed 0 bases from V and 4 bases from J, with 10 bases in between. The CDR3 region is CASSQEGTRGNTIYF. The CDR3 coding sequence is TGTGCCAGCAGCCAAGAAGGGACAAGGGGAAACACCATATATTTT.

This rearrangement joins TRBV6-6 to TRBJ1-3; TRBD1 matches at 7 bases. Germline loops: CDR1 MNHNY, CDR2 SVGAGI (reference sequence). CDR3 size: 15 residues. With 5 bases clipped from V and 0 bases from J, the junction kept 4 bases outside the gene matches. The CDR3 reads CASSPGDSSGNTIYF. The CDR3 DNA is TGTGCCAGCAGTCCCGGGGACAGCTCTGGAAACACCATATATTTT.

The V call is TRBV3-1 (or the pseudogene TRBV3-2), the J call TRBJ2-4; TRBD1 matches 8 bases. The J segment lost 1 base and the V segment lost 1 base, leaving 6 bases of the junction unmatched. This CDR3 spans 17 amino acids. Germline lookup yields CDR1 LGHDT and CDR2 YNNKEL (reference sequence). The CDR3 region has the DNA TGTGCCAGCAGCCAAGTAGGACAGGGAGGCGCCAAAAACATTCAGTACTTC. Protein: CASSQVGQGGAKNIQYF.

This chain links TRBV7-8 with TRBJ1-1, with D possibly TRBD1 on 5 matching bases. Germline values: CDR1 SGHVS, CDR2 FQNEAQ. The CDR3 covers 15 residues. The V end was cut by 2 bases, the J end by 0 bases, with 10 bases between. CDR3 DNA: TGTGCCAGCAGCTTACGAGAGGGGATGAACACTGAAGCTTTCTTT. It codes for CASSLREGMNTEAFF.

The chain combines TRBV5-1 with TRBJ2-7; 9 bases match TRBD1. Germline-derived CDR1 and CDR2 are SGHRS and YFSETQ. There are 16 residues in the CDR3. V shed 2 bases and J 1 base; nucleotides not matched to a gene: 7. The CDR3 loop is CASSFLQGASSYEQYF. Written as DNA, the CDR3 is TGCGCCAGCAGCTTTCTACAGGGGGCGTCATCCTACGAGCAGTACTTC.

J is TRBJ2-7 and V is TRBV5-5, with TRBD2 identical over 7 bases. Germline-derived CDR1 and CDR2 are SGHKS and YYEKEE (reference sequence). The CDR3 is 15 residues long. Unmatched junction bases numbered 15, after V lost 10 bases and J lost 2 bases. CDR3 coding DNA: TGTGCCGGTAAAGCTTCGCAGGGAGGGACCTACGAGCAGTACTTC. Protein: CAGKASQGGTYEQYF.

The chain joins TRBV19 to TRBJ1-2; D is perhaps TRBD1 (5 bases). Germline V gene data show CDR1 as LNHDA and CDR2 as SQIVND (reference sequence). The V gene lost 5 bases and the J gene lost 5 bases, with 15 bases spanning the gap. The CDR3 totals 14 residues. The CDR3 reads CASSLGGTAYGYTF. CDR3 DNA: TGTGCCAGTAGTCTGGGGGGGACGGCTTATGGCTACACCTTC.

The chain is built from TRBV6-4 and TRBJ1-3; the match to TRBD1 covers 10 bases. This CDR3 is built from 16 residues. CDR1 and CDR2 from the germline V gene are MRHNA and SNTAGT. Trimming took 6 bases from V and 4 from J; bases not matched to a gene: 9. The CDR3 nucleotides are TGTGCCAGCAGGGTAACCGGGACAGGGGCGGGAAACACCATATATTTT. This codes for CASRVTGTGAGNTIYF.

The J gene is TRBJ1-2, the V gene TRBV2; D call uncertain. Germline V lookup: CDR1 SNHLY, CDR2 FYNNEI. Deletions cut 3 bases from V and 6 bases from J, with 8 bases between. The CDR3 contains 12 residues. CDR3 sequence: CASSDRTDGYTF. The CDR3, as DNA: TGTGCCAGCAGTGACAGGACGGATGGCTACACCTTC.

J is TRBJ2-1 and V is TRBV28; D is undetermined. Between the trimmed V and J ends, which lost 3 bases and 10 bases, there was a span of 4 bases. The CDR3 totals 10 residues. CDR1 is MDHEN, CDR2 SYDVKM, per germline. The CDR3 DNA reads TGTGCCAGCAGTTTTGGCGAGCAGTTCTTC. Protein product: CASSFGEQFF. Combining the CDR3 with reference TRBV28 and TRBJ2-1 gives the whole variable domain DVKVTQSSRYLVKRTGEKVFLECVQDMDHENMFWYRQDPGLGLRLIYFSYDVKMKEKGDIPEGYSVSREKKERFSLILESASTNQTSMYLCASSFGEQFFGPGTRLTVL.